These 21 T cell receptor beta chains share one sample of origin, sequenced in a study of T cell responses to AZD1222 COVID-19 vaccine. TCRdb's copy holds only in-frame clones and misses some; the assay was immunoSEQ multiplex PCR. Among 120,000 to 150,000 clones listed, roughly 87% were seen once. Sequenced here: peripheral blood, sampled 28 days after the second AZD1222 dose. These receptors were collected from an adult who received the AZD1222 COVID-19 vaccine.

The V gene is TRBV20-1, the J gene TRBJ2-5; TRBD1 might be the D (5 bases). Germline V CDR1 and CDR2: DFQATT, SNEGSKA (reference sequence). The V and J ends lost 4 bases and 3 bases respectively, with 6 bases between them. This CDR3 comprises 11 residues. The CDR3 is CSAKTEETQYF. The CDR3 coding sequence is TGCAGTGCTAAGACAGAAGAGACCCAGTACTTC.

V usage is TRBV2 and J usage is TRBJ2-3, with D unresolved. Germline CDR1 is SNHLY and CDR2 is FYNNEI. This CDR3 comprises 14 residues. Trimming cost V 5 bases and J 4 bases, with 13 bases left between them. CDR3 region: CASSRTPRADTQYF. The CDR3 bases are TGTGCCAGCAGTAGAACCCCTAGGGCAGATACGCAGTATTTT.

This clone was detected once. V is TRBV2 and J is TRBJ2-5; 7 nucleotides align to TRBD1. Germline CDR1 is SNHLY and CDR2 is FYNNEI. V shed 2 bases, J shed 5 bases, and the junction held 8 bases outside the gene matches. The CDR3 loop spans 15 amino acids. Here the CDR3 reads CASSEPETGRETQYF. The CDR3 nucleotides are TGTGCCAGCAGTGAACCCGAGACAGGGCGGGAGACCCAGTACTTC.

The V and J genes are TRBV5-1 and TRBJ1-2, with TRBD1 identical over 7 bases. The CDR3 is made up of 15 amino acids. The V gene's germline CDR1 is SGHRS and CDR2 YFSETQ. The V gene end was trimmed by 4 bases and the J gene end by 4 bases; junction bases not matched to a gene: 10. CDR3 residues: CASSLEGASGYGYTF. The CDR3, as DNA: TGCGCCAGCAGCCTAGAGGGGGCTAGTGGCTATGGCTACACCTTC. Combining the CDR3 with reference TRBV5-1 and TRBJ1-2 gives the whole variable domain KAGVTQTPRYLIKTRGQQVTLSCSPISGHRSVSWYQQTPGQGLQFLFEYFSETQRNKGNFPGRFSGRQFSNSRSEMNVSTLELGDSALYLCASSLEGASGYGYTFGSGTRLTVV.

The chain carries TRBV28 and TRBJ2-7; D tentatively fits TRBD1 or TRBD2 (6 bases each). Trimming took 7 bases from V and 1 from J, leaving 8 bases between them. This CDR3 contains 12 residues. Germline V lookup: CDR1 MDHEN, CDR2 SYDVKM. CDR3 DNA sequence: TGTGCCAGCATAGGGGGGTCCTACGAGCAGTACTTC. Its translation is CASIGGSYEQYF. Variable domain in full (rest from reference TRBV28 and TRBJ2-7): DVKVTQSSRYLVKRTGEKVFLECVQDMDHENMFWYRQDPGLGLRLIYFSYDVKMKEKGDIPEGYSVSREKKERFSLILESASTNQTSMYLCASIGGSYEQYFGPGTRLTVT.

The chain links TRBV5-1 to TRBJ2-3, with a possible D match to TRBD2 (6 bases). Germline V lookup: CDR1 SGHRS, CDR2 YFSETQ. CDR3 size: 13 residues. V lost 1 base and J 5 bases, leaving 8 bases between the germline ends. CDR3 loop: CASSLTREDTQYF. The CDR3 DNA sequence: TGCGCCAGCAGCTTGACGCGGGAAGATACGCAGTATTTT. The variable domain in full, with the rest retrieved from reference TRBV5-1 and TRBJ2-3, is KAGVTQTPRYLIKTRGQQVTLSCSPISGHRSVSWYQQTPGQGLQFLFEYFSETQRNKGNFPGRFSGRQFSNSRSEMNVSTLELGDSALYLCASSLTREDTQYFGPGTRLTVL.

The V and J genes are TRBV29-1 and TRBJ1-5, with D unresolved. Germline CDR1 and CDR2: SQVTM and ANQGSEA. Between the trimmed V and J ends, which lost 6 bases and 4 bases, there was a span of 13 bases. This CDR3 has 13 residues. The CDR3 protein is CSVASGINQPQHF. CDR3 DNA sequence: TGCAGCGTCGCATCGGGGATAAATCAGCCCCAGCATTTT.

The J gene is TRBJ1-4, the V gene TRBV28; weak D call: TRBD1 (5 bases). The CDR3 covers 14 residues. V was clipped by 3 bases and J by 8 bases, with 13 bases between them. The V gene's germline CDR1 is MDHEN and CDR2 SYDVKM. The CDR3 spells CASSFGAVGEKLFF. The CDR3 nucleotides are TGTGCCAGCAGTTTTGGGGCGGTAGGGGAAAAACTGTTTTTT.

The chain employs TRBV5-1 and TRBJ2-3; unclear D gene. The length of the CDR3 is 14 residues. Trimming removed 0 bases from V and 1 base from J, with 6 bases in between. Germline CDR1 SGHRS, CDR2 YFSETQ. CDR3 amino acids: CASSLVSGTDTQYF. In DNA form, the CDR3 reads TGCGCCAGCAGCTTGGTCTCCGGCACAGATACGCAGTATTTT.

This clone was seen a single time. The V call is TRBV9, the J call TRBJ2-7; 10 bases match TRBD2. The CDR3 has 15 amino acids. Germline CDR1 is SGDLS and CDR2 is YYNGEE. After removal of 4 bases from V and 3 bases from J, the junction contained 7 bases not matched to a gene. The DNA for the CDR3 is TGTGCCAGCAGCCCCAGCGGGAGGGCCGGCTACGAGCAGTACTTC. Its translation is CASSPSGRAGYEQYF.

The rearrangement links TRBV5-4 to TRBJ2-1; TRBD2 is a possible D gene (5 bases). Trimming removed 3 bases at V and 0 bases at J, with 13 bases between. This CDR3 has 16 residues. The germline gives CDR1 SGHNT, CDR2 YYREEE (reference sequence). The CDR3 region has the DNA TGTGCCAGCAGCTCCCCCCTAGGGAGCTCCTACAATGAGCAGTTCTTC. Translated: CASSSPLGSSYNEQFF.

The genes are TRBV6-1 and TRBJ1-3; D call uncertain. In germline, CDR1 is MNHNS, CDR2 SASEGT. The germline V and J ends were trimmed by 1 base and 0 bases, with 10 bases remaining between them. The CDR3 runs 16 residues. CDR3 sequence (DNA): TGTGCCAGCAGTGAAGGCGCGGGAGGCTCTGGAAACACCATATATTTT. Protein product: CASSEGAGGSGNTIYF.

Only one count was recorded for this clone. The V and J genes are TRBV7-2 and TRBJ2-5, with 14 bases lining up with TRBD2. CDR1 and CDR2 from the germline V gene are SGHTA and FQGNSA. The CDR3 has 15 residues. The J segment lost 5 bases and the V segment lost 5 bases, leaving 4 bases of the junction unmatched. The CDR3 protein is CASSKTSGRAETQYF. DNA for the CDR3: TGTGCCAGCAGCAAGACTAGCGGGAGGGCGGAGACCCAGTACTTC.

This chain links TRBV18 with TRBJ2-7; the D gene is possibly TRBD2 (5 bases). The length of the CDR3 is 14 residues. Trimming stripped 0 bases from V and 3 bases from J, with 9 bases between. The germline V gene encodes CDR1 KGHSH and CDR2 LQKENI. DNA for the CDR3: TGTGCCAGCTCACCACCGCTAGGGAGCTACGAGCAGTACTTC. Protein: CASSPPLGSYEQYF.

The chain has TRBV5-4 and TRBJ2-7, with D possibly being TRBD1 (5 bases). The V and J ends lost 0 bases and 7 bases respectively, with 14 bases between them. The germline gives CDR1 SGHNT, CDR2 YYREEE (reference sequence). This CDR3 is built from 14 residues. This CDR3 is CASSLEGLSREQYF. The CDR3 DNA follows: TGTGCCAGCAGCTTGGAGGGGCTCTCACGGGAGCAGTACTTC.

The chain joins TRBV27 to TRBJ1-5; D not resolved. CDR1 and CDR2 (germline): MNHEY, SMNVEV (reference sequence). Trimming pared 4 bases from V and 1 base from J, leaving 8 bases between. The CDR3 runs to 14 residues. This CDR3 is CASSYGISNQPQHF. The CDR3 DNA sequence: TGTGCCAGCAGTTACGGAATAAGCAATCAGCCCCAGCATTTT.

This clone was recorded only once. The chain recombines TRBV15 with TRBJ1-2, with unresolved D. The germline V gene encodes CDR1 LNHNV and CDR2 YYDKDF (reference sequence). V dropped 4 bases and J dropped 2 bases, with 8 bases sitting between them. This CDR3 comprises 13 residues. CDR3 in DNA: TGTGCCACCAGCATAGACTTGAACTATGGCTACACCTTC. Its translation: CATSIDLNYGYTF.

The J gene is TRBJ1-2, the V gene TRBV7-9; 9 positions agree with TRBD1. Germline CDR1 SEHNR, CDR2 FQNEAQ (reference sequence). V was pared by 4 bases and J by 2 bases, with 2 bases of the junction left unmatched. The CDR3 covers 14 residues. The chain's CDR3 is CASSWGTGNYGYTF. In DNA form, the CDR3 reads TGTGCCAGCAGCTGGGGGACAGGGAACTATGGCTACACCTTC. The variable domain in full, with the rest retrieved from reference TRBV7-9 and TRBJ1-2, is DTGVSQNPRHKITKRGQNVTFRCDPISEHNRLYWYRQTLGQGPEFLTYFQNEAQLEKSRLLSDRFSAERPKGSFSTLEIQRTEQGDSAMYLCASSWGTGNYGYTFGSGTRLTVV.

The chain employs TRBV18 and TRBJ2-2; D is tentatively TRBD1 or TRBD2 (5 bases each). CDR3 length: 17 amino acids. V was shortened by 5 bases and J by 1 base, with 17 bases between the two germline ends. Germline V gene data show CDR1 as KGHSH and CDR2 as LQKENI. The CDR3 nucleotides read TGTGCCAGCTCAGCTCCTGCCGGGGCTTGGAACACCGGGGAGCTGTTTTTT. Encoded protein: CASSAPAGAWNTGELFF.

The chain is built from TRBV19 and TRBJ1-3; possible D gene TRBD1, 5 bases. The CDR3 loop spans 17 amino acids. Germline assignment: CDR1 LNHDA and CDR2 SQIVND (reference sequence). V dropped 6 bases and J dropped 0 bases, with 18 bases sitting between them. In DNA form, the CDR3 reads TGTGCCAGTAGCCCAAGGGGACTCCGCGGCTCTGGAAACACCATATATTTT. This codes for CASSPRGLRGSGNTIYF.

The chain employs TRBV7-9 and TRBJ1-3; no clear D. The V gene lost 1 base and the J gene lost 0 bases, with 7 bases spanning the gap. This CDR3 is 15 amino acids long. CDR1 and CDR2 from the germline V gene are SEHNR and FQNEAQ (reference sequence). CDR3 sequence (DNA): TGTGCCAGCAGCTTAGGGTGGATCTCTGGAAACACCATATATTTT. Amino acids: CASSLGWISGNTIYF.